One and the same sample provided the 10 T cell receptor beta chains below, sequenced in a study of T-cell memory formation after mild COVID-19. TCRdb recomputed calls from the 5' RACE reads with MiXCR, one row per CDR3 protein. The table has hundreds of thousands of distinct CDR3 sequences, approximately 18% seen once. Input material: PBMCs or a T cell subset sorted from them (not recorded which). The receptor set was obtained from an adult woman who had mild COVID-19 (a few samples of this study predate the infection). Cell type and time point are not known.

The chain employs TRBV12-3 or TRBV12-4 and TRBJ2-7; no clear D gene. The V and J ends lost 8 bases and 7 bases respectively, with 12 bases between them. The CDR3 has 11 amino acids. DNA of the CDR3: TGTGCCAGCGGCGGTTTCCGTGAGCAGTACTTC. Its translation: CASGGFREQYF.

The V and J genes are TRBV2 and TRBJ2-7; D remains unclear. The V gene lost 11 bases and the J gene lost 3 bases, with 17 bases spanning the gap. There are 13 residues in the CDR3. CDR1 is SNHLY, CDR2 FYNNEI, per germline. In DNA form, the CDR3 reads TGTGCCGGATCTTCACTGGTCGGCTACGAGCAGTACTTC. As protein: CAGSSLVGYEQYF.

This clonotype came up many times. The chain employs TRBV20-1 and TRBJ2-2, with D maybe TRBD2 (5 bases). With 3 bases removed from V and 4 bases from J, the gap between germline ends came to 15 bases. Germline CDR1 DFQATT, CDR2 SNEGSKA (reference sequence). The length of the CDR3 is 15 residues. The CDR3 coding sequence is TGCAGTGCTAGGAGGTCCTTAGCGAGCACCGGGGAGCTGTTTTTT. Translating gives CSARRSLASTGELFF.

CDR3 loop: CASSPSQRGVTGGDTQYF. CDR3 nucleotides: TGTGCCAGCAGTCCCTCCCAGCGGGGGGTTACTGGGGGGGATACGCAGTATTTT. The chain is built from TRBV12-3 or TRBV12-4 and TRBJ2-3; 9 bases line up with TRBD2. This CDR3 is built from 18 residues. The V and J ends lost 5 bases and 6 bases, in that order; junction bases with no gene match: 18.

In this sample, this clonotype turned up a few times. The chain joins TRBV12-3 or TRBV12-4 to TRBJ2-7, with a tentative D call TRBD2 (6 bases). CDR3 length equals 20 residues. V shed 3 bases and J shed 4 bases, with 31 bases lying between them. Here the CDR3 reads CASSFPSGFKATGEPYEQYF. The CDR3 DNA reads as TGTGCCAGCAGTTTCCCATCCGGTTTTAAGGCTACGGGGGAACCGTACGAGCAGTACTTC.

This clonotype was recorded a few times. This chain uses TRBV6-2 or TRBV6-3 with TRBJ2-7, with a possible D match to TRBD1 (7 bases). CDR1 and CDR2 (germline): MNHEY, SVGEGT. V shed 5 bases and J shed 5 bases, with 16 bases lying between them. CDR3 length: 14 amino acids. CDR3 nucleotides: TGTGCCAGCAGTCAACAGGGGACTCGGGACGAGCAGTACTTC. Its translation is CASSQQGTRDEQYF.

This clonotype showed up just a few times. The chain carries TRBV18 and TRBJ2-5; no clear D. CDR1 KGHSH and CDR2 LQKENI come from the germline V gene. The CDR3 contains 12 residues. Trimming cost V 3 bases and J 4 bases, with 6 bases left between them. The CDR3 DNA reads TGTGCCAGCTCACCCTTTTCAGAGACCCAGTACTTC. This gives the protein CASSPFSETQYF.

This clonotype was counted only a few times. The genes are TRBV18 and TRBJ1-1, with D perhaps matching TRBD1 (6 bases). V was trimmed by 4 bases and J by 4 bases, leaving 13 bases between them. CDR3 length: 14 amino acids. In germline, CDR1 is KGHSH, CDR2 LQKENI. CDR3 in amino acids: CASSLTGLRTEAFF. CDR3 nucleotide sequence: TGTGCCAGCTCACTCACAGGGTTGCGCACTGAAGCTTTCTTT.

The rearrangement joins TRBV24-1 to TRBJ1-2, with no clear D. The CDR3 spans 14 residues. V was shortened by 4 bases and J by 10 bases, with 18 bases between the two germline ends. Germline lookup yields CDR1 KGHDR and CDR2 SFDVKD. The chain's CDR3 is CATSEGTAYQHYTF. The CDR3 DNA reads as TGTGCCACCAGTGAGGGCACGGCTTACCAGCACTACACCTTC.

V usage is TRBV21-1 and J usage is TRBJ2-6. TRBV21-1 is a pseudogene. There are 15 residues in the CDR3. This CDR3 reads CASSKGSPGANVLTF. The CDR3 DNA sequence: TGTGCCAGCAGCAAAGGATCCCCTGGGGCCAACGTCCTGACTTTC.